The rows below give T cell receptor beta chains drawn from one sample of a study of cytomegalovirus exposure and HLA in healthy donors. The assay was immunoSEQ multiplex PCR, and TCRdb's table has in-frame clones only and misses some. Of approximately 130,000 clones in the sample, around 85% were seen once. Specimen: PBMCs. The source is a woman under 40 in good health and CMV-seropositive. Both conserved end residues are part of each CDR3. A D gene is named only where the DNA matches it firmly. Not every row has a clone size; where given, it reads once, few, many or a size class.

.,15,TRBJ1-4,TRBV10-3,.,CAISRLRDTDEKLFF,TGTGCCATCAGCCGACTCCGGGACACCGATGAAAAACTGTTTTTT
.,12,TRBJ2-5,TRBV28,.,CASSFSSETQYF,TGTGCCAGCAGTTTTTCGTCGGAGACCCAGTACTTC
.,11,TRBJ1-2,TRBV10-3,.,CAIPMSSGYTF,TGTGCCATCCCGATGAGTTCAGGCTACACCTTC
.,13,TRBJ1-2,TRBV19,.,CASSEQGSYGYTF,TGTGCCAGTAGTGAACAGGGATCCTATGGCTACACCTTC
once,13,TRBJ2-7,TRBV27,TRBD1,CASSWGQGYEQYF,TGTGCCAGCAGCTGGGGACAGGGCTACGAGCAGTACTTC
.,14,TRBJ1-1,TRBV10-3,.,CAISEDRGGIEAFF,TGTGCCATCAGTGAGGATCGGGGAGGGATTGAAGCTTTCTTT
.,14,TRBJ1-4,TRBV6-5,.,CASSPTGFNEKLFF,TGTGCCAGCAGTCCAACAGGGTTTAATGAAAAACTGTTTTTT
.,15,TRBJ2-1,TRBV7-5,.,CARSLGTSVYNEQFF,TGTGCCAGAAGCTTAGGGACTAGCGTCTACAATGAGCAGTTCTTC
few,15,TRBJ2-3,TRBV2,TRBD2,CASSWTSGSTDTQYF,TGTGCCAGCAGTTGGACTAGCGGAAGCACAGATACGCAGTATTTT
.,13,TRBJ2-7,TRBV7-9,.,CASSPSPGYEQYF,TGTGCCAGCAGCCCGAGCCCGGGCTACGAGCAGTACTTC
few,15,TRBJ1-3,TRBV6-6,.,CASSAGRLSGNTIYF,TGTGCCAGCAGTGCGGGACGGCTCTCTGGAAACACCATATATTTT
.,18,TRBJ2-5,TRBV11-2,.,CASSLGGTRGGRVETQYF,TGTGCCAGCAGCTTAGGAGGAACGAGGGGGGGAAGAGTGGAGACCCAGTACTTC
.,15,TRBJ1-2,TRBV4-2,.,CASSQGRAANYGYTF,TGTGCCAGCAGCCAAGGGAGGGCAGCTAACTATGGCTACACCTTC
.,13,TRBJ2-3,TRBV6-5,.,CASSPGVHPTQYF,TGTGCCAGCAGTCCCGGTGTTCACCCTACGCAGTATTTT
.,19,TRBJ2-7,TRBV15,.,CATSSVLTSGHLSYYEQYF,TGTGCCACCAGCAGCGTCCTAACTTCAGGGCATCTGTCCTACTACGAGCAGTACTTC
.,15,TRBJ2-1,TRBV18,.,CASSPLGGIYNEQFF,TGTGCCAGCTCACCACTTGGGGGGATCTACAATGAGCAGTTCTTC
.,13,TRBJ1-1,TRBV28,.,CASSPGENTEAFF,TGTGCCAGCAGCCCCGGGGAGAACACTGAAGCTTTCTTT
.,12,TRBJ2-5,TRBV29-1,TRBD1,CSAGQGSETQYF,TGCAGCGCAGGACAGGGGTCAGAGACCCAGTACTTC
few,14,TRBJ2-3,TRBV5-1,.,CASSLGGQEDTQYF,TGCGCCAGCAGCTTGGGGGGGCAAGAAGATACGCAGTATTTT
once,13,TRBJ1-2,TRBV7-9,.,CASSPGTNYGYTF,TGTGCCAGCAGCCCCGGGACAAACTATGGCTACACCTTC
.,15,TRBJ2-5,TRBV27,.,CASSLEADPRETQYF,TGTGCCAGCAGTTTAGAGGCCGATCCCCGGGAGACCCAGTACTTC
.,15,TRBJ2-7,TRBV5-4,.,CAISSITGSPYEQYF,TGTGCCATCAGCTCGATTACGGGGTCCCCCTACGAGCAGTACTTC
.,14,TRBJ2-7,TRBV27,TRBD1,CASSRTGGTYEQYF,TGTGCCAGCAGTAGGACAGGGGGTACCTACGAGCAGTACTTC
.,16,TRBJ2-3,TRBV7-9,.,CASSSARGIGTDTQYF,TGTGCCAGCAGCTCCGCTCGGGGAATAGGCACAGATACGCAGTATTTT
.,18,TRBJ2-3,TRBV7-3,TRBD2,CASSSTGGRDLTSDTQYF,TGTGCCAGCAGCTCCACCGGCGGGAGGGATCTAACGTCAGATACGCAGTATTTT
.,15,TRBJ2-7,TRBV4-1,TRBD2,CASSQGSRGGYEQYF,TGCGCCAGCAGCCAGGGGAGCCGGGGGGGCTACGAGCAGTACTTC
.,12,TRBJ1-1,TRBV2,.,CASSGGFREAFF,TGTGCCAGCAGTGGTGGGTTCAGGGAAGCTTTCTTT
.,14,TRBJ2-2,TRBV2,TRBD1,CASSPTGATGELFF,TGTGCCAGCAGTCCGACAGGGGCCACCGGGGAGCTGTTTTTT
.,15,TRBJ1-4,TRBV28,TRBD1,CASSYGTAPNEKLFF,TGTGCCAGCAGTTACGGGACAGCGCCAAATGAAAAACTGTTTTTT
.,16,TRBJ2-7,TRBV13,TRBD2,CASSRFRTSGSSEQYF,TGTGCCAGCAGCCGATTCCGGACTAGCGGGAGCTCCGAGCAGTACTTC
.,15,TRBJ1-1,TRBV5-1,TRBD1,CASSFVGQGVNEAFF,TGCGCCAGCAGTTTTGTAGGGCAGGGGGTAAATGAAGCTTTCTTT
.,14,TRBJ2-2,TRBV6-4,TRBD2,CASSALAGTGELFF,TGTGCCAGCAGTGCGCTAGCGGGAACCGGGGAGCTGTTTTTT
.,12,TRBJ1-2,TRBV5-1,.,CASRGEDYGYTF,TGCGCCAGCAGGGGGGAGGACTATGGCTACACCTTC
.,17,TRBJ2-1,TRBV27,TRBD2,CASSLRGLAEPYNEQFF,TGTGCCAGCAGTTTACGGGGACTAGCGGAACCTTACAATGAGCAGTTCTTC
.,13,TRBJ2-7,TRBV10-3,.,CAVSGADSYEQYF,TGTGCCGTATCAGGGGCAGACTCCTACGAGCAGTACTTC
.,12,TRBJ1-3,TRBV6-5,.,CASTSVQGTIYF,TGTGCCAGCACCTCCGTTCAGGGCACCATATATTTT
.,9,TRBJ2-1,TRBV20-1,.,CSAQVGQFF,TGCAGTGCCCAGGTCGGGCAGTTCTTC
.,15,TRBJ2-7,TRBV7-8,TRBD1,CASSSPGQGGSGQYF,TGTGCCAGCAGCTCCCCCGGACAGGGGGGAAGTGGGCAGTACTTC
.,12,TRBJ1-5,TRBV28,.,CASGGSDQPQHF,TGTGCCAGTGGAGGGTCCGATCAGCCCCAGCATTTT
once,15,TRBJ2-3,TRBV5-1,TRBD2,CASSHRDYSADTQYF,TGCGCCAGCAGCCACCGGGACTACTCCGCCGATACGCAGTATTTT
.,17,TRBJ2-1,TRBV5-1,.,CASSSAANTLSYNEQFF,TGCGCCAGCAGCTCCGCCGCTAATACCCTCTCCTACAATGAGCAGTTCTTC
.,15,TRBJ1-2,TRBV18,TRBD1,CASSPQPGGFYGYTF,TGTGCCAGCTCACCACAACCAGGGGGATTCTATGGCTACACCTTC
.,16,TRBJ2-1,TRBV11-1,.,CASSFRAATPYNEQFF,TGTGCCAGCAGCTTCCGAGCGGCTACCCCCTACAATGAGCAGTTCTTC
.,12,TRBJ2-4,TRBV7-9,.,CASSWDSGIQYF,TGTGCCAGCAGCTGGGACTCGGGGATTCAGTACTTC
.,14,TRBJ1-5,TRBV18,.,CASSPQAADQPQHF,TGTGCCAGCTCACCGCAGGCAGCGGATCAGCCCCAGCATTTT
.,17,TRBJ1-2,TRBV4-2,TRBD1,CASSQVEGGGEAVGYTF,TGTGCCAGCAGCCAAGTCGAAGGGGGCGGGGAAGCGGTTGGCTACACCTTC
.,13,TRBJ1-2,TRBV7-2,TRBD1,CASSLLGQGGYTF,TGTGCCAGCAGCTTACTGGGACAGGGGGGCTACACCTTC